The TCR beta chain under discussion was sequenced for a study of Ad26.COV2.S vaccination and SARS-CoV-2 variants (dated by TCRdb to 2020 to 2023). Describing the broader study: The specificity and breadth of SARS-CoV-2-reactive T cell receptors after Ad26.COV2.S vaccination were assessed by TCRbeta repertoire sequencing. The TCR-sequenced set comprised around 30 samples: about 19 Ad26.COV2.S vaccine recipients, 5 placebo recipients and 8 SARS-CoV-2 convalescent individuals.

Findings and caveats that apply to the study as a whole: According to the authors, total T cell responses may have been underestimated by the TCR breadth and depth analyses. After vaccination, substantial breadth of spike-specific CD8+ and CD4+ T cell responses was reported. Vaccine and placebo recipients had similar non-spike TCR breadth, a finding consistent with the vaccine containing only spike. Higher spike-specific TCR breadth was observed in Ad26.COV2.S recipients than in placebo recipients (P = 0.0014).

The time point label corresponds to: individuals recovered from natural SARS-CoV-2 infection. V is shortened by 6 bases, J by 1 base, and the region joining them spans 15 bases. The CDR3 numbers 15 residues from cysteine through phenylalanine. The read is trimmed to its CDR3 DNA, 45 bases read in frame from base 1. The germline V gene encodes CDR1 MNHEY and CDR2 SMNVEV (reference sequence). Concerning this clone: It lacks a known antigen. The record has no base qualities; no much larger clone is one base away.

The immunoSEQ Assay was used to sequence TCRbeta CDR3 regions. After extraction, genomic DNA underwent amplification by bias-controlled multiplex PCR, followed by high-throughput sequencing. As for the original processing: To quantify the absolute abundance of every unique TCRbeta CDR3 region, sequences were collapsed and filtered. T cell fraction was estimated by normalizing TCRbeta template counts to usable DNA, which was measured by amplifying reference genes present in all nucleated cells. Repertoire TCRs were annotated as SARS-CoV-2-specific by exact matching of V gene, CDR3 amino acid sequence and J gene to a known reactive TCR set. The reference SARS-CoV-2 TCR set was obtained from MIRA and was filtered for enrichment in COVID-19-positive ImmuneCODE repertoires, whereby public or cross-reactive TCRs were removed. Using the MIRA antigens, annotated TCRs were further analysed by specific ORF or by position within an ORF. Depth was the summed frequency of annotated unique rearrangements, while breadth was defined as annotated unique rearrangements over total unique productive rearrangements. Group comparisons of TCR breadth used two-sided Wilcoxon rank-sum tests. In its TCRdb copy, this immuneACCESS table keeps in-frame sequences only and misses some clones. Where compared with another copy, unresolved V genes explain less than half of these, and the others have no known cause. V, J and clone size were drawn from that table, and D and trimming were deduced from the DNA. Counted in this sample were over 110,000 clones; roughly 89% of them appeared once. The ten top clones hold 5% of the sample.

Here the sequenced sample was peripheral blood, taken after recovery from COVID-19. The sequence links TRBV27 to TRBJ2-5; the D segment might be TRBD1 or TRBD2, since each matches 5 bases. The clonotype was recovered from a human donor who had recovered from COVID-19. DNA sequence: TGTGCCAGCAGCCCCTATAATGGGGGCCAAGAGACCCAGTACTTC. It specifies CASSPYNGGQETQYF.